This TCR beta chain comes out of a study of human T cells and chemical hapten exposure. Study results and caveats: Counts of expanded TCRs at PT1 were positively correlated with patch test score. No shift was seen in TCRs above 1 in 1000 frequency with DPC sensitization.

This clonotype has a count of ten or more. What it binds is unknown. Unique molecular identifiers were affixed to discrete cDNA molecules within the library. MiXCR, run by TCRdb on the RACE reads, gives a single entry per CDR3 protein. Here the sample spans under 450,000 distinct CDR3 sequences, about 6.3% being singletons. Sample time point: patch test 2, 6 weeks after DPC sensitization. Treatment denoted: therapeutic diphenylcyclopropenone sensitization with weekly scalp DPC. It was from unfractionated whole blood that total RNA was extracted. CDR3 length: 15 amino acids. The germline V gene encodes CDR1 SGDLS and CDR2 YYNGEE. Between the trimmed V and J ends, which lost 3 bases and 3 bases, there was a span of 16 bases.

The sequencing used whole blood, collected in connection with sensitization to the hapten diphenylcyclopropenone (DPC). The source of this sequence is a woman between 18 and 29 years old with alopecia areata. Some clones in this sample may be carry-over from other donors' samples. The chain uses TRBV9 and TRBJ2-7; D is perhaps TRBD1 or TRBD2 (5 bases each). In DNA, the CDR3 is TGTGCCAGCAGCGCGGGGCCAGTCATCGACTACGAGCAGTACTTC. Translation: CASSAGPVIDYEQYF.